The rows below give T cell receptor beta chains drawn from one sample of a study of cytomegalovirus exposure and HLA in healthy donors. Assay used: immunoSEQ multiplex PCR; TCRdb lists only in-frame clones, some missing. There are fewer than 150,000 clones in the sample; about four fifths occur only once, and over 2% lies in the top ten. Sequenced material: PBMCs. The receptors originated from a man aged 30-40 years in good health and CMV-seronegative. Both conserved end residues are part of each CDR3. The order of the fields is V gene, CDR3 length, clone size, J gene, D gene, CDR3 protein, CDR3 DNA. D genes are given only for firm matches. The size of a clone is reported for some rows only, either as once, few or many, or as a class for expanded clones.

>TRBV5-1|14|-|TRBJ2-3|-
CASSQDRGPDTQYF
TGCGCCAGCAGCCAGGACAGAGGACCAGATACGCAGTATTTT
>TRBV12-5|12|-|TRBJ1-1|-
CASGLGAGEAFF
TGTGCTAGTGGTTTGGGCGCCGGGGAAGCTTTCTTT
>TRBV6-5|14|-|TRBJ1-1|TRBD1
CASNRGRMNTEAFF
TGTGCCAGCAACAGGGGCAGGATGAACACTGAAGCTTTCTTT
>TRBV4-2|16|-|TRBJ1-3|TRBD1
CASSQGTGEGGNTIYF
TGTGCCAGCAGCCAAGGGACAGGGGAAGGAGGAAACACCATATATTTT
>TRBV6-5|14|-|TRBJ1-1|-
CASSSTRIYTEAFF
TGTGCCAGCAGTTCCACCAGAATCTACACTGAAGCTTTCTTT
>TRBV9|17|-|TRBJ2-3|-
CASSVTFVGERSDTQYF
TGTGCCAGCAGTGTTACTTTTGTCGGCGAGCGGTCAGATACGCAGTATTTT
>TRBV6-5|14|-|TRBJ2-5|-
CASSPGVFRETQYF
TGTGCCAGCAGCCCGGGGGTGTTCAGGGAGACCCAGTACTTC
>TRBV7-2|16|once|TRBJ2-2|TRBD2
CASSLGKPGRVGELFF
TGTGCCAGCAGCTTAGGAAAGCCAGGGAGGGTTGGGGAGCTGTTTTTT
>TRBV10-1|17|-|TRBJ2-2|TRBD2
CASSEIGLAGSGGELFF
TGCGCCAGCAGTGAGATTGGACTAGCGGGAAGTGGCGGGGAGCTGTTTTTT
>TRBV19|15|-|TRBJ1-1|-
CASSLEQATNTEAFF
TGTGCCAGTAGTTTGGAACAGGCGACGAACACTGAAGCTTTCTTT
>TRBV28|14|-|TRBJ1-5|TRBD1
CASRTGQRNQPQHF
TGTGCCAGCAGGACGGGACAGCGGAATCAGCCCCAGCATTTT
>TRBV4-1|12|-|TRBJ1-4|-
CASSHPPGELFF
TGCGCCAGCAGCCATCCCCCAGGGGAACTGTTTTTT
>TRBV6-5|14|-|TRBJ1-2|-
CASSYSQGFYGYTF
TGTGCCAGCAGTTACTCGCAGGGTTTCTATGGCTACACCTTC
>TRBV5-4|15|-|TRBJ1-2|-
CASSAASGEDYGYTF
TGTGCCAGCAGCGCCGCCTCGGGGGAGGACTATGGCTACACCTTC
>TRBV19|16|-|TRBJ2-1|TRBD2
CATKSRLGEGVNEQFF
TGTGCCACCAAATCCCGGTTGGGGGAGGGCGTGAATGAGCAGTTCTTC
>TRBV29-1|13|-|TRBJ2-1|TRBD1
CSARGQGDNEQFF
TGCAGCGCAAGGGGACAGGGAGACAATGAGCAGTTCTTC
>TRBV25-1|13|-|TRBJ1-6|-
CASSGQHNSPLNF
TGTGCCAGCAGTGGACAGCATAATTCACCCCTCAACTTT